The clone carrying this T cell receptor beta chain was counted once. What it recognizes is unknown. Cultured CD4+ T cell DNA was sequenced using the Oncomine TCR Beta short-read assay. One entry per CDR3 protein, called by TCRdb with MiXCR from the PCR reads. The sample carries 11,000 or so distinct CDR3 sequences, roughly two fifths recorded once. Germline V gene data show CDR1 as DFQATT and CDR2 as SNEGSKA (reference sequence). After removal of 4 bases from V and 4 bases from J, the junction contained 8 bases not matched to a gene. CDR3 length equals 14 residues. This sample is part of a study of vaccination and CD4 T cells after COVID-19. Looking at the study overall: The control cultures got either a CEFX pool, an HIV-1 Nef pool, or no peptide at all.

Treatment here: roughly 11-day PBMC culture with coronavirus spike peptide pools or control peptides (ViraFEST assay). It was on days 3 and 7 that half the medium was replaced with fresh IL-2 medium. Source material: CD4+ T cells from blood, cultured in vitro. The rearrangement links TRBV20-1 to TRBJ1-2; TRBD1 aligns across 8 bases. The sequence was obtained from a human donor who had recovered from COVID-19. The CDR3 here is CSATPGTGSYGYTF. The CDR3 DNA reads as TGCAGTGCTACCCCCGGGACAGGATCCTATGGCTACACCTTC.